This TCR beta chain derives from a study of T cells in Graves' hyperthyroidism and ophthalmopathy. Study-wide context: Before treatment of any kind, peripheral blood was taken at initial diagnosis.

This clonotype has a count of ten or more. Antigen specificity is unknown. The authors obtained PBMCs from about 9 ml of fresh peripheral blood. Germline lookup yields CDR1 DFQATT and CDR2 SNEGSKA (reference sequence). The ends lost 6 bases at V and 2 bases at J; junction bases unmatched: 6. The CDR3 contains 14 residues. Amplification of TCR beta CDR3 regions used RNA as the template. In the first-round RT-PCR of the TCR CDR3, the HTBI primer set was used. In TCRdb, the multiplex PCR reads were re-called with MiXCR into one record per CDR3 protein. The table lists about 370,000 distinct CDR3 sequences, nearly 15% of them singletons. Study outcomes and limitations: Blood also contained most expanded thyroid clonotypes above 0.001. Ophthalmopathy prediction by the model preceded onset by a median roughly 6 months.

The sequencing input was blood. The rearrangement joins TRBV20-1 to TRBJ2-3; 9 nucleotides align to TRBD2. The source is a woman aged 55-75 years with Graves' ophthalmopathy. The CDR3 nucleotides are TGCAGTGCGAAAACTAGCGGGTTCACAGATACGCAGTATTTT. As protein: CSAKTSGFTDTQYF.